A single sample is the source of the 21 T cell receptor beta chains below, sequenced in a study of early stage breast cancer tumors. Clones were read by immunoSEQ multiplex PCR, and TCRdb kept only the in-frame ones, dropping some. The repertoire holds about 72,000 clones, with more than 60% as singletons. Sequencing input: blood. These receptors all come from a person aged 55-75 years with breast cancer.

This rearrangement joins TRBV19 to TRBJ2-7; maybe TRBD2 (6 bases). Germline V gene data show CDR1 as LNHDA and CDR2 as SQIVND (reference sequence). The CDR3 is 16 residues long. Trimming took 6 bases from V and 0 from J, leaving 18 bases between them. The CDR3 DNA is TGTGCCAGTAGGCCAGACTCAGCGGGCCCCTCCTACGAGCAGTACTTC. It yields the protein CASRPDSAGPSYEQYF.

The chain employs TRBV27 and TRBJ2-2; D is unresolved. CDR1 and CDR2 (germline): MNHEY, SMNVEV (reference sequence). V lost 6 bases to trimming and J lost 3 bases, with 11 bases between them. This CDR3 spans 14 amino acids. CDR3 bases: TGTGCCAGCAGCCTCGCCTCAGACACCGGGGAGCTGTTTTTT. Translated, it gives CASSLASDTGELFF.

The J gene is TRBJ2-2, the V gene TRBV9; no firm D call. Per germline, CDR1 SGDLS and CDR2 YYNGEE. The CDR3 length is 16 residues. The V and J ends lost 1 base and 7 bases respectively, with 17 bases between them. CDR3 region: CASSVSQLPLGGELFF. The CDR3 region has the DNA TGTGCCAGCAGCGTATCACAGCTCCCCTTGGGCGGGGAGCTGTTTTTT. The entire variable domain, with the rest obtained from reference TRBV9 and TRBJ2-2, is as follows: DSGVTQTPKHLITATGQRVTLRCSPRSGDLSVYWYQQSLDQGLQFLIQYYNGEERAKGNILERFSAQQFPDLHSELNLSSLELGDSALYFCASSVSQLPLGGELFFGEGSRLTVL.

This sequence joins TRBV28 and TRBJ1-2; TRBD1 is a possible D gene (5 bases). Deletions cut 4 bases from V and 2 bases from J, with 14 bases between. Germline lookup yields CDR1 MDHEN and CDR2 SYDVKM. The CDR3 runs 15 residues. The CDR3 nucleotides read TGTGCCAGCAGTTCCCCGAGGGGAAAGAACTATGGCTACACCTTC. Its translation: CASSSPRGKNYGYTF.

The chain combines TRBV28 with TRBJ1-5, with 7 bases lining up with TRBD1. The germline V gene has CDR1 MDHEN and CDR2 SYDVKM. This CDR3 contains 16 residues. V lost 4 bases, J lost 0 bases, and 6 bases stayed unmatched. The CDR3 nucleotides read TGTGCCAGCAGTTATAAGACAGGGTATAGCAATCAGCCCCAGCATTTT. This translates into CASSYKTGYSNQPQHF.

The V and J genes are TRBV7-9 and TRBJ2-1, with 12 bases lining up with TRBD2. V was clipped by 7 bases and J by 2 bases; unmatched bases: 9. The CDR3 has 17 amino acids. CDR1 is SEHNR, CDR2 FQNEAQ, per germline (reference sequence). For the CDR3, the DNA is TGTGCCAGCAACGGACCACCTAGCGGGAGGGCCTACAATGAGCAGTTCTTC. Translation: CASNGPPSGRAYNEQFF.

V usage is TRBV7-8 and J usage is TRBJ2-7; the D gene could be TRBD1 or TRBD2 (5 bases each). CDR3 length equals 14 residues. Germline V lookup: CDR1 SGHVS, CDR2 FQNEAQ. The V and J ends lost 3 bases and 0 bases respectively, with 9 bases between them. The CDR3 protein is CASSFRDLSYEQYF. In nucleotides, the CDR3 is TGTGCCAGCAGCTTCCGGGACCTCTCCTACGAGCAGTACTTC.

DNA of the CDR3: TGTGCCAGCAGTTACGAAGGTCGCGAGCAGTACTTC. It yields the protein CASSYEGREQYF. This sequence joins TRBV6-5 and TRBJ2-7; D not resolved. This CDR3 is 12 amino acids long. Germline V gene data show CDR1 as MNHEY and CDR2 as SVGAGI. The V gene lost 2 bases and the J gene lost 6 bases, with 8 bases spanning the gap.

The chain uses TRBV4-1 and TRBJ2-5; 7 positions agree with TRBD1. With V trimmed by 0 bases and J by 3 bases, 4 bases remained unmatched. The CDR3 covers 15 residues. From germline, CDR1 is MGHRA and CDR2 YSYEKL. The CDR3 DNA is TGCGCCAGCAGCCAAGACCGGACAGGAAAAGAGACCCAGTACTTC. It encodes CASSQDRTGKETQYF.

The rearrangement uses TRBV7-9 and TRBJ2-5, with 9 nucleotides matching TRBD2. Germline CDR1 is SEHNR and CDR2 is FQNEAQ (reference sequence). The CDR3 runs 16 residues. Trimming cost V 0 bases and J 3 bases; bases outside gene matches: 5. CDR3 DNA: TGTGCCAGCAGCTTAGCTCTTATAGCGGGGGAAGAGACCCAGTACTTC. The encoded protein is CASSLALIAGEETQYF.

The CDR3 DNA is TGTGCCAGCATCGGGACTAGCGGACTACGGGATACGCAGTATTTT. Residues: CASIGTSGLRDTQYF. The chain recombines TRBV5-8 with TRBJ2-3, with TRBD2 matching over 11 bases. Looked up from germline, CDR1 is SGHTS and CDR2 is YDEGEE. The CDR3 has 15 amino acids. The V segment lost 6 bases and the J segment 6 bases; nucleotides outside the gene matches: 9.

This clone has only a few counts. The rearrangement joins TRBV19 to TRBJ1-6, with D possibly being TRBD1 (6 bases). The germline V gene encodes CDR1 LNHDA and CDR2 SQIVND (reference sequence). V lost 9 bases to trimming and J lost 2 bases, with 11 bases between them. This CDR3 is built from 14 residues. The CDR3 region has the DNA TGTGCCAGCAAAGGGGGTACCTATAATTCACCCCTCCACTTT. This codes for CASKGGTYNSPLHF.

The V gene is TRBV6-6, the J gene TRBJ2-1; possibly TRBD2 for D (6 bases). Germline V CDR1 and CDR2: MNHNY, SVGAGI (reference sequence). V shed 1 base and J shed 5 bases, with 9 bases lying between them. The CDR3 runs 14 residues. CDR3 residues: CASSYLRTNNEQFF. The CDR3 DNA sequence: TGTGCCAGCAGTTACTTACGGACTAACAATGAGCAGTTCTTC.

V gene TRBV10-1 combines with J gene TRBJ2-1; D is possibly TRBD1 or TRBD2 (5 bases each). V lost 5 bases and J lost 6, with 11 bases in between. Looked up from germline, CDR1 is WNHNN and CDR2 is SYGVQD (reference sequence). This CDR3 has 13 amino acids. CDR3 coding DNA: TGCGCCAGCAGTACGGGACCTTTCAATGAGCAGTTCTTC. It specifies CASSTGPFNEQFF.

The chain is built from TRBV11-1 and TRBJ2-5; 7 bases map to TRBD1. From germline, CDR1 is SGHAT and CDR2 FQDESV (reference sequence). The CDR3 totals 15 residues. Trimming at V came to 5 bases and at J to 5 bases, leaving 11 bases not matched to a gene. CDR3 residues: CASSLSTGVRETQYF. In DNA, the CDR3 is TGTGCCAGCAGCCTTAGTACAGGGGTTAGGGAGACCCAGTACTTC.

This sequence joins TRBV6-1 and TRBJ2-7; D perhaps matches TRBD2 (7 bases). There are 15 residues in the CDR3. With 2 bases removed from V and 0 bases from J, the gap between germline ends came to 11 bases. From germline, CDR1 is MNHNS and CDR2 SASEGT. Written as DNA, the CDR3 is TGTGCCAGCAGTGAACAGGGGACTACCTCCTACGAGCAGTACTTC. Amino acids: CASSEQGTTSYEQYF.

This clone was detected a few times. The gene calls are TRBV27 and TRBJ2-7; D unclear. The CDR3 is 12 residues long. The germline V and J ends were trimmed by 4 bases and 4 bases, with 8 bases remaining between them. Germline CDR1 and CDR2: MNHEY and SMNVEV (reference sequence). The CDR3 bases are TGTGCCAGCAGTTCGGACGGATACGAGCAGTACTTC. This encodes CASSSDGYEQYF.

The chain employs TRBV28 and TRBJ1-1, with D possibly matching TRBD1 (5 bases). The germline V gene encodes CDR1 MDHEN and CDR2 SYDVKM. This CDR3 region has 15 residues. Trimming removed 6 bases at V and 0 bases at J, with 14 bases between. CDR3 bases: TGTGCCAGCAGCTGGGGGAGGTTCATGAACACTGAAGCTTTCTTT. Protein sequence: CASSWGRFMNTEAFF.

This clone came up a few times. The CDR3 loop reads CASSSRRVDGRYTF. CDR3 nucleotide sequence: TGTGCCAGCAGTTCAAGACGGGTAGATGGTCGCTACACCTTC. This sequence joins TRBV27 and TRBJ1-2; no clear D gene. The V and J ends lost 4 bases and 9 bases respectively, with 18 bases between them. Looked up from germline, CDR1 is MNHEY and CDR2 is SMNVEV (reference sequence). The CDR3 totals 14 residues.

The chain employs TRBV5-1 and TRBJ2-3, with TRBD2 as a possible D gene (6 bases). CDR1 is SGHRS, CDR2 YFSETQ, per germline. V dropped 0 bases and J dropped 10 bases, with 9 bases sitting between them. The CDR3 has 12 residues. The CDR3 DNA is TGCGCCAGCAGCTTGGGGGGAGGTGCGCAGTATTTT. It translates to CASSLGGGAQYF. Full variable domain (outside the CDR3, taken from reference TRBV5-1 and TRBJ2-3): KAGVTQTPRYLIKTRGQQVTLSCSPISGHRSVSWYQQTPGQGLQFLFEYFSETQRNKGNFPGRFSGRQFSNSRSEMNVSTLELGDSALYLCASSLGGGAQYFGPGTRLTVL.

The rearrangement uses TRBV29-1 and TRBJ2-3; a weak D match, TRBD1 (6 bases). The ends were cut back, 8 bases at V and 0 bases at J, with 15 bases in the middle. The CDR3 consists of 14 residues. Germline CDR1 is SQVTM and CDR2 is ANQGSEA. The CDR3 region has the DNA TGCAGCCCCGGGTGGGGGCCTAGCACAGATACGCAGTATTTT. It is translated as CSPGWGPSTDTQYF.